Listed below are T cell receptor beta chains from one sample, sequenced in a study of shared clonotypes between healthy human individuals. Profiling relied on immunoSEQ multiplex PCR, and the TCRdb table lists in-frame clones only, not all of them. The sample includes 2 million to 2.5 million clones, less than 95% of them seen just once. The sample taken for sequencing was naive CD8+ T cells sorted from blood. Source of these receptors: a young man in good health. CDR3s include the opening cysteine and the closing phenylalanine or tryptophan. The D gene is left open where the match is weak. Expanded clones are given a class, and other clones once, few, many or no size at all.

clone_size j_call d_call v_call cdr3_length cdr3_nt cdr3_aa
NA TRBJ1-2 NA TRBV20-1 8 TGCAGGAAGGGAGGCTACACCTTC CRKGGYTF
NA TRBJ1-5 NA TRBV19 15 TGTGCCAGTAGTCCCAGGGACGGAAGCAATCAGCCCCAGCATTTT CASSPRDGSNQPQHF
NA TRBJ2-1 TRBD1 TRBV5-4 15 TGTGCCAGCAGCTTGGTTGGACAGGTATACAATGAGCAGTTCTTC CASSLVGQVYNEQFF
NA TRBJ2-7 NA TRBV6-5 13 TGTGCCAGCAGCAAGCGAGAGCGCTACGAGCAGTACTTC CASSKRERYEQYF
NA TRBJ2-1 NA TRBV11-2 15 TGTGCCAGCAGCTTAGGGGGGACGTCCAGCAATGAGCAGTTCTTC CASSLGGTSSNEQFF
NA TRBJ2-2 NA TRBV10-2 13 TGCGCCAGCAGTGATACTTATACCGGGGAGCTGTTTTTT CASSDTYTGELFF
once TRBJ1-5 NA TRBV29-1 13 TGCAGCGTCGCCACAGGTTTAGATCAGCCCCAGCATTTT CSVATGLDQPQHF
once TRBJ2-7 NA TRBV5-6 13 TGTGCCAGCAGCGTTTCTTCACGGGGTGAGCAGTACTTC CASSVSSRGEQYF
NA TRBJ2-5 NA TRBV20-1 10 TGCAGCGCGGGATTTGAGACCCAGTACTTC CSAGFETQYF
NA TRBJ2-1 NA TRBV30 13 TGTGCCTGGAGTAGCGGGTTCTACAATGAGCAGTTCTTC CAWSSGFYNEQFF
NA TRBJ1-4 NA TRBV2 13 TGTGCCAGCATTGGAACAGGTTGGGAAAAACTGTTTTTT CASIGTGWEKLFF
NA TRBJ2-7 NA TRBV13 13 TGTGCCAGCAGCTTAGGGGGGGCCCACGAGCAGTACTTC CASSLGGAHEQYF
NA TRBJ2-5 TRBD2 TRBV5-6 15 TGTGCCAGCAGCTTGGGACTAGCCTTCGGGGAGACCCAGTACTTC CASSLGLAFGETQYF
NA TRBJ1-1 NA TRBV7-6 15 TGTGCCAGCAGCTTAGCTCTTTCAGGGAACACTGAAGCTTTCTTT CASSLALSGNTEAFF
NA TRBJ1-3 NA TRBV6-7 15 TGTGCCAGCAGTTATTCAGGCAGCGAGGGAAACACCATATATTTT CASSYSGSEGNTIYF
NA TRBJ2-2 TRBD1 TRBV2 16 TGTGCCAGCAGTGAGGGACAGGGCATACGGACCGGGGAGCTGTTTTTT CASSEGQGIRTGELFF
NA TRBJ2-7 TRBD2 TRBV29-1 13 TGCAGCGTTGCGTTAGCGGGGGCCTACGAGCAGTACTTC CSVALAGAYEQYF
NA TRBJ2-1 NA TRBV7-9 17 TGTGCCAGCAGCCGAGGGGGAAGCGGCCTCTCCTACAATGAGCAGTTCTTC CASSRGGSGLSYNEQFF
NA TRBJ2-7 NA TRBV5-6 14 TGTGCCAGCAGCTTGAGCGTCAACTCCTACGAGCAGTACTTC CASSLSVNSYEQYF
NA TRBJ1-4 NA TRBV13 17 TGTGCCAGCAGCTCCCGCCCCGGGGGCCTGGCTAATGAAAAACTGTTTTTT CASSSRPGGLANEKLFF
NA TRBJ2-7 NA TRBV18 13 TGTGCCAGCTCGTTGGGTGAGGGCTACGAGCAGTACTTC CASSLGEGYEQYF
NA TRBJ2-7 NA TRBV7-8 12 TGTGCCAGCAGCTCGCCGGGTGACGAGCAGTACTTC CASSSPGDEQYF
NA TRBJ1-4 TRBD1 TRBV27 21 TGTGCCAGCAGTTTAAAGGGAGGGGGACAGGGGCTCCTTGCAACTAATGAAAAACTGTTTTTT CASSLKGGGQGLLATNEKLFF
once TRBJ1-2 TRBD1 TRBV2 15 TGTGCCAGCAGTGAGAGGGGGACAGCTAACTATGGCTACACCTTC CASSERGTANYGYTF
once TRBJ2-3 NA TRBV7-9 14 TGTGCCAGCAGCGACGATGGCCTGGGAGATACGCAGTATTTT CASSDDGLGDTQYF
NA TRBJ2-2 NA TRBV28 14 TGTGCCAGCAGATCGACAGAGGGGATCGGGGAGCTGTTTTTT CASRSTEGIGELFF
NA TRBJ1-4 NA TRBV13 15 TGTGCCAGCAGCTTTAGGGGTGCAACTAATGAAAAACTGTTTTTT CASSFRGATNEKLFF
NA TRBJ2-7 NA TRBV6-6 15 TGTGCCAGCAGTTACTCGTCGGACCTGAGATACGAGCAGTACTTC CASSYSSDLRYEQYF
NA TRBJ2-7 NA TRBV29-1 13 TGCAGCGTCGAATACCCGGGCAACTACGAGCAGTACTTC CSVEYPGNYEQYF
NA TRBJ2-2 NA TRBV2 15 TGTGCCAGCAGTGAAGGGCCGGACCTGGGCGGGGAGCTGTTTTTT CASSEGPDLGGELFF
NA TRBJ1-3 NA TRBV7-9 15 TGTGCCAGCAGCTTAAGTTCAGGGGTCGGAAACACCATATATTTT CASSLSSGVGNTIYF
NA TRBJ2-1 NA TRBV4-3 17 TGCGCCAGCAGCCAAGACGGGGCGGGAAACTCCTACAATGAGCAGTTCTTC CASSQDGAGNSYNEQFF
NA TRBJ1-2 NA TRBV4-3 15 TGCGCCAGCAGCCAAGACGTGGTCGACGGCTATGGCTACACCTTC CASSQDVVDGYGYTF
NA TRBJ2-1 NA TRBV7-9 15 TGTGCCAGCAGCGACCGGGACGAGTCCTACAATGAGCAGTTCTTC CASSDRDESYNEQFF
NA TRBJ2-7 NA TRBV6-5 15 TGTGCCAGCAGTTACTCGCCTGGCTTCGGGATCGAGCAGTACTTC CASSYSPGFGIEQYF
NA TRBJ2-4 NA TRBV6-1 14 TGTGCCAGCAGTGAATGGGGACCCAAAAACATTCAGTACTTC CASSEWGPKNIQYF
NA TRBJ2-3 TRBD1 TRBV19 19 TGTGCCAGTAGTACTCTGTGGGGAGCCGACAGGGCTCGCACAGATACGCAGTATTTT CASSTLWGADRARTDTQYF
NA TRBJ2-1 NA TRBV10-2 11 TGCGCCAGCAGGGAATACAATGAGCAGTTCTTC CASREYNEQFF
NA TRBJ1-1 NA TRBV19 16 TGTGCCAGTAGTAAGCCTTGGACGGCTGTGAACACTGAAGCTTTCTTT CASSKPWTAVNTEAFF
NA TRBJ1-6 NA TRBV5-4 18 TGTGCCAGCAGCTTGGCCGGGACAAGGGGGTGGGCTAATTCACCCCTCCACTTT CASSLAGTRGWANSPLHF
NA TRBJ2-7 TRBD2 TRBV19 15 TGTGCCAGTAGTATTTTTGAGGGAGGGCTCTACGAGCAGTACTTC CASSIFEGGLYEQYF
NA TRBJ2-7 NA TRBV27 18 TGTGCCAGCAGTTTATACGGTATAGGGGAACTAGGGTTTTACGAGCAGTACTTC CASSLYGIGELGFYEQYF
NA TRBJ2-5 TRBD2 TRBV11-2 16 TGTGCCAGCAGCCGGGGGGGAACTACCTACCAAGAGACCCAGTACTTC CASSRGGTTYQETQYF
NA TRBJ2-5 TRBD2 TRBV13 19 TGTGCCAGCAGCCCAATACCGGGACTAGCGGGGGGGCCGGGAGAGACCCAGTACTTC CASSPIPGLAGGPGETQYF
NA TRBJ2-3 NA TRBV18 15 TGTGCCAGCTCACCAACATTAGGGGGCACAGATACGCAGTATTTT CASSPTLGGTDTQYF
NA TRBJ1-4 NA TRBV6-9 14 TGTGCCAGCAGTATCCGGGGCCGTAATGAAAAACTGTTTTTT CASSIRGRNEKLFF